Below, 29 T cell receptor beta chains from the same sample are listed, as sequenced in a study of vaccination and CD4 T cells after COVID-19. At the Johns Hopkins FTIC core, DNA taken from cultured CD4+ T cells was sequenced by way of the Oncomine TCR Beta short-read assay. TCRdb re-derived calls from the PCR reads in MiXCR, one entry per CDR3 protein. Of around 19,000 distinct CDR3 sequences in the sample, around 28% were seen once. These receptors are not linked to any known antigen. The treatment was: roughly 11-day PBMC culture with coronavirus spike peptide pools or control peptides (ViraFEST assay). The sample taken for sequencing was cultured CD4+ T cells from blood. The receptors shown here come from a human donor with COVID-19.

The chain recombines TRBV7-2 with TRBJ2-3; tentative D call: TRBD2 (6 bases). The CDR3 totals 12 residues. Trimming stripped 2 bases from V and 7 bases from J, with 7 bases between. CDR1 and CDR2 from the germline V gene are SGHTA and FQGNSA. The CDR3 sequence: CASSLTSYTQYF. The CDR3 region has the DNA TGTGCCAGCAGCTTAACTAGCTATACGCAGTATTTT. Drawing the rest from reference TRBV7-2 and TRBJ2-3, the complete variable domain is GAGVSQSPSNKVTEKGKDVELRCDPISGHTALYWYRQSLGQGLEFLIYFQGNSAPDKSGLPSDRFSAERTGGSVSTLTIQRTQQEDSAVYLCASSLTSYTQYFGPGTRLTVL.

This clonotype was found a few times. The gene calls are TRBV27 and TRBJ2-3, with unresolved D. The V gene lost 4 bases and the J gene lost 2 bases, with 19 bases spanning the gap. Germline CDR1 reads MNHEY; CDR2 reads SMNVEV (reference sequence). The CDR3 covers 17 residues. CDR3 DNA: TGTGCCAGCAGTTACCGGAGAGCAGGATCATTCACAGATACGCAGTATTTT. Encoded protein: CASSYRRAGSFTDTQYF.

In this sample, this clonotype turned up once. V gene TRBV6-5 combines with J gene TRBJ2-7; 9 bases agree with TRBD1. The germline gives CDR1 MNHEY, CDR2 SVGAGI. The V and J ends lost 0 bases and 5 bases, in that order; junction bases with no gene match: 5. The CDR3 sequence is 15 residues long. As DNA, the CDR3 is TGTGCCAGCAGTTACTCGCGGGACAGGGTCCACGAGCAGTACTTC. Residues: CASSYSRDRVHEQYF.

This clonotype turned up a few times. The junction differs from germline at one of its ends, possibly a read error. The V call is TRBV7-3, the J call TRBJ2-3, with 11 bases aligning to TRBD2. This CDR3 is built from 16 residues. CDR1 is SGHTA, CDR2 FQGTGA, per germline. CDR3 DNA sequence: TGTGCCAGCAGCCTAACTAGCGGGGGTAAAACAGATACGCAGTATTTT. Encoded protein: CASSLTSGGKTDTQYF.

Only a few counts were recorded for this clonotype. The rearrangement uses TRBV2 and TRBJ2-7; 7 bases fit TRBD1. CDR1 and CDR2 (germline): SNHLY, FYNNEI. V gave up 7 bases and J gave up 1 base; unmatched junction bases: 7. This CDR3 has 14 amino acids. CDR3 residues: CASKTTGTSYEQYF. The CDR3 DNA sequence: TGTGCCAGCAAGACGACAGGGACGTCCTACGAGCAGTACTTC. Complete variable domain (other parts from reference TRBV2 and TRBJ2-7): EPEVTQTPSHQVTQMGQEVILRCVPISNHLYFYWYRQILGQKVEFLVSFYNNEISEKSEIFDDQFSVERPDGSNFTLKIRSTKLEDSAMYFCASKTTGTSYEQYFGPGTRLTVT.

This clonotype was observed a few times. V gene TRBV19 combines with J gene TRBJ2-3, with 10 bases lining up with TRBD2. Per the germline V gene, CDR1 is LNHDA and CDR2 is SQIVND (reference sequence). J gave up 4 bases and V 5 bases, and 9 bases lay outside the gene matches. There are 16 residues in the CDR3. CDR3 in amino acids: CASSLVAGGGSDTQYF. CDR3 coding DNA: TGTGCCAGTAGTTTGGTAGCGGGGGGTGGGTCAGATACGCAGTATTTT.

The chain recombines TRBV7-3 with TRBJ1-1; a possible D gene is TRBD1 (6 bases). There are 14 residues in the CDR3. Trimming cost V 6 bases and J 1 base, with 12 bases left between them. Germline V gene data show CDR1 as SGHTA and CDR2 as FQGTGA. The CDR3 DNA follows: TGTGCCAGCAGTCCTCAGGGGACGAACACTGAAGCTTTCTTT. It specifies CASSPQGTNTEAFF.

This chain connects TRBV20-1 to TRBJ2-1; perhaps TRBD1 as D (5 bases). Germline CDR1 DFQATT, CDR2 SNEGSKA (reference sequence). V lost 5 bases and J lost 8, with 13 bases in between. The CDR3 is 12 amino acids. The CDR3 DNA sequence: TGCAGTGCTCAGGGAATTGGGGATGAGCAGTTCTTC. It encodes CSAQGIGDEQFF.

This clonotype occurred a few times. The CDR3 DNA sequence: TGCGCCAGCAGTGAGGGTTTCGGCCTCAACACTGAAGCTTTCTTT. This sequence encodes CASSEGFGLNTEAFF. The chain is built from TRBV10-1 and TRBJ1-1; D not resolved. The length of the CDR3 is 15 residues. CDR1 is WNHNN, CDR2 SYGVQD, per germline (reference sequence). The germline V and J ends were trimmed by 2 bases and 2 bases, with 12 bases remaining between them.

There are a few counts of this clonotype. The chain is built from TRBV7-9 and TRBJ1-5, with 9 bases lining up with TRBD1. The CDR3 is 16 amino acids. Germline V gene sequence: CDR1 SEHNR, CDR2 FQNEAQ (reference sequence). V lost 5 bases, J lost 0 bases, and 5 bases stayed unmatched. CDR3 sequence reads: CASSADRGISNQPQHF. The CDR3, as DNA: TGTGCCAGCAGCGCCGACAGGGGGATTAGCAATCAGCCCCAGCATTTT.

This clonotype is labeled as medium-sized (0.01 to 0.1%). J is TRBJ2-5 and V is TRBV11-2, with 7 bases identical to TRBD1. This CDR3 spans 14 amino acids. V shed 5 bases and J 4 bases; nucleotides not matched to a gene: 7. The germline V gene has CDR1 SGHAT and CDR2 FQNNGV. The CDR3 nucleotides are TGTGCCAGCAGCCTCAACAGGGGCGGAGAGACCCAGTACTTC. It yields the protein CASSLNRGGETQYF.

The rearrangement links TRBV30 to TRBJ2-5, with TRBD1 matching 7 bases. The V segment lost 5 bases and the J segment 6 bases; nucleotides outside the gene matches: 3. The CDR3 length is 11 residues. Germline CDR1 is GTSNPN and CDR2 is SVGIG (reference sequence). DNA of the CDR3: TGTGCCTGGGCAGGGGGTAAGACCCAGTACTTC. Translating it yields CAWAGGKTQYF. Variable domain in full (rest from reference TRBV30 and TRBJ2-5): SQTIHQWPATLVQPVGSPLSLECTVEGTSNPNLYWYRQAAGRGLQLLFYSVGIGQISSEVPQNLSASRPQDRQFILSSKKLLLSDSGFYLCAWAGGKTQYFGPGTRLLVL.

The chain combines TRBV10-2 with TRBJ2-1, with D possibly matching TRBD2 (6 bases). There are 15 residues in the CDR3. V was cut by 3 bases and J by 6 bases, with 15 bases left in between. Germline CDR1 reads WSHSY; CDR2 reads SAAADI. The CDR3, as DNA: TGCGCCAGCAGTGATGGAGGGGTGGGTGTCAATGAGCAGTTCTTC. It specifies CASSDGGVGVNEQFF.

This clonotype was found a few times. The CDR3 coding sequence is TGTGCCAGCAGTCAAACGGGGGGCAATGAGCAGTTCTTC. It translates to CASSQTGGNEQFF. The genes are TRBV6-1 and TRBJ2-1; 7 positions match TRBD2. CDR1 is MNHNS, CDR2 SASEGT, per germline. This CDR3 contains 13 residues. V shed 5 bases and J 6 bases; nucleotides not matched to a gene: 4.

V and J are TRBV7-2 and TRBJ2-2; 10 bases line up with TRBD1. Germline assignment: CDR1 SGHTA and CDR2 FQGNSA. The CDR3 is made up of 15 amino acids. V shed 6 bases, J shed 6 bases, and the junction held 7 bases outside the gene matches. The CDR3 region has the DNA TGTGCCAGCAGTGGGGACAGGGGTTCGGCCGGGGAGCTGTTTTTT. Translated: CASSGDRGSAGELFF. The full variable domain, with the rest looked up from reference TRBV7-2 and TRBJ2-2, is GAGVSQSPSNKVTEKGKDVELRCDPISGHTALYWYRQSLGQGLEFLIYFQGNSAPDKSGLPSDRFSAERTGGSVSTLTIQRTQQEDSAVYLCASSGDRGSAGELFFGEGSRLTVL.

This chain joins TRBV7-6 and TRBJ1-3; 9 bases are a match to TRBD1. Trimming at V came to 1 base and at J to 4 bases, leaving 8 bases not matched to a gene. Per the germline V gene, CDR1 is SGHVS and CDR2 is FNYEAQ. The CDR3 has 17 amino acids. The CDR3 reads CASSLVPGQGAGNTIYF. CDR3 nucleotide sequence: TGTGCCAGCAGCTTAGTTCCGGGACAGGGTGCCGGAAACACCATATATTTT.

This clonotype has only a few counts. The chain recombines TRBV19 with TRBJ1-4; 7 nucleotides match TRBD1. The CDR3 is 11 residues long. CDR1 and CDR2 from the germline V gene are LNHDA and SQIVND (reference sequence). The junction had 7 bases not matched to a gene; V was cut back by 5 bases and J by 16 bases. The CDR3 is CASSSTGRRFF. The CDR3 region has the DNA TGTGCCAGTAGTTCGACAGGGAGGCGGTTTTTT.

Judged by abundance, this clonotype is medium-sized. The chain couples TRBV10-3 to TRBJ1-2, with 7 bases matching TRBD1. Trimming removed 10 bases from V and 5 bases from J; junction bases left unmatched: 16. Germline-derived CDR1 and CDR2 are ENHRY and SYGVKD. The CDR3 runs 15 residues. CDR3 coding DNA: TGTGCCACCAGAGGGTACCCCCAGGGGGAGTATGGCTACACCTTC. Translation: CATRGYPQGEYGYTF.

The genes are TRBV6-2 or TRBV6-3 and TRBJ2-7, with D perhaps matching TRBD1 (6 bases). CDR1 MNHEY and CDR2 SVGEGT come from the germline V gene. The CDR3 sequence is 15 residues long. Trimming left V 6 bases short and J 0 bases short, with 15 bases between. The CDR3 bases are TGTGCCAGCAGCGCTATAACAGGGAACTCCTACGAGCAGTACTTC. This translates into CASSAITGNSYEQYF.

In its sample, this clonotype was seen a few times. V gene TRBV7-6 combines with J gene TRBJ2-7, with 7 bases that match TRBD1. This CDR3 comprises 14 residues. V gave up 5 bases and J gave up 3 bases; unmatched junction bases: 7. Germline lookup yields CDR1 SGHVS and CDR2 FNYEAQ. CDR3 amino acids: CASSRTTGLYEQYF. CDR3 in DNA: TGTGCCAGCAGCCGAACGACAGGGCTCTACGAGCAGTACTTC.

Only a few counts were recorded for this clonotype. The rearrangement joins TRBV20-1 to TRBJ1-5; 7 positions agree with TRBD1. Trimming cost V 4 bases and J 2 bases; bases outside gene matches: 2. The CDR3 consists of 13 residues. Per germline, CDR1 DFQATT and CDR2 SNEGSKA (reference sequence). Here the CDR3 reads CSATGQRNQPQHF. The DNA of the CDR3 is TGCAGTGCTACGGGACAGCGCAATCAGCCCCAGCATTTT.

This chain uses TRBV20-1 with TRBJ1-6; weak D call: TRBD1 (5 bases). The CDR3 has 16 amino acids. V shed 4 bases and J shed 4 bases, with 17 bases lying between them. Germline CDR1 and CDR2: DFQATT and SNEGSKA (reference sequence). The CDR3 bases are TGCAGTGCTACCCCGGGACTCCGGGCGTATAATTCACCCCTCCACTTT. This gives the protein CSATPGLRAYNSPLHF.

This clonotype has just a few counts. The genes are TRBV5-1 and TRBJ2-7; D remains ambiguous. This CDR3 comprises 17 residues. Germline values: CDR1 SGHRS, CDR2 YFSETQ. V was cut by 0 bases and J by 2 bases, with 18 bases left in between. This chain's CDR3 is CASSLALRTIGPYEQYF. The CDR3 nucleotides are TGCGCCAGCAGCTTGGCCCTCCGAACAATTGGGCCCTACGAGCAGTACTTC.

The chain combines TRBV19 with TRBJ2-7; D possibly corresponds to TRBD1 (5 bases). Germline V gives CDR1 LNHDA, CDR2 SQIVND (reference sequence). V was trimmed by 6 bases and J by 2 bases, leaving 14 bases between them. CDR3 length: 14 amino acids. The CDR3, as DNA: TGTGCCAGTAGACCACTCGACAGTGCCTACGAGCAGTACTTC. Residues: CASRPLDSAYEQYF.

The CDR3 DNA follows: TGTGCCAGCAGTTCGCGACGGGGGGTCTATGGCTACACCTTC. It codes for CASSSRRGVYGYTF. V is TRBV12-3 or TRBV12-4 and J is TRBJ1-2; D possibly corresponds to TRBD1 (5 bases). V shed 4 bases and J shed 4 bases, with 13 bases lying between them. This CDR3 has 14 residues.

This clonotype was counted a few times. V gene TRBV11-2 combines with J gene TRBJ1-1; 9 nucleotides align to TRBD1. CDR3 length: 15 amino acids. In germline, CDR1 is SGHAT, CDR2 FQNNGV. V trimming: 0 bases; J trimming: 7 bases; junction bases outside the gene matches: 6. CDR3 DNA sequence: TGTGCCAGCAGCTTAGACGTGGACAGGGGATATGAAGCTTTCTTT. This translates into CASSLDVDRGYEAFF.

This clonotype was counted only a few times. J is TRBJ1-1 and V is TRBV6-1; perhaps TRBD1 as D (6 bases). This CDR3 has 14 amino acids. The germline V gene encodes CDR1 MNHNS and CDR2 SASEGT. Trimming took 8 bases from V and 1 from J, leaving 14 bases between them. CDR3 in amino acids: CASQRGGPNTEAFF. The CDR3 nucleotides are TGTGCCAGCCAACGGGGGGGGCCGAACACTGAAGCTTTCTTT.

This clonotype was detected a few times. The V gene is TRBV7-3, the J gene TRBJ1-1; D is possibly TRBD1 (5 bases). CDR3 length equals 14 residues. Germline V gene data show CDR1 as SGHTA and CDR2 as FQGTGA. The germline V and J ends were trimmed by 1 base and 4 bases, with 10 bases remaining between them. The CDR3 loop reads CASSLRAGLTEAFF. CDR3 DNA sequence: TGTGCCAGCAGCTTAAGGGCGGGGCTCACTGAAGCTTTCTTT. Based on the CDR3 plus reference TRBV7-3 and TRBJ1-1, the full variable domain is GAGVSQTPSNKVTEKGKYVELRCDPISGHTALYWYRQSLGQGPEFLIYFQGTGAADDSGLPNDRFFAVRPEGSVSTLKIQRTERGDSAVYLCASSLRAGLTEAFFGQGTRLTVV.

This rearrangement joins TRBV7-2 to TRBJ2-7; TRBD2 is a possible D gene (6 bases). V lost 2 bases and J lost 7, with 15 bases in between. Germline V gene data show CDR1 as SGHTA and CDR2 as FQGNSA. The CDR3 contains 14 residues. CDR3 sequence: CASSLPLVAAEQYF. CDR3 sequence (DNA): TGTGCCAGCAGCTTACCCCTTGTAGCGGCTGAGCAGTACTTC.